The rows below give T cell receptor beta chains drawn from one sample of a study of cytomegalovirus exposure and HLA in healthy donors. Repertoires were generated with immunoSEQ multiplex PCR, while TCRdb's copy carries only in-frame clones and drops some. Of about 200,000 clones in the sample, more than 75% were seen once. The sample was PBMCs. These TCRs come from a man aged 35 to 55 in good health and CMV-seropositive. Each CDR3 is given with its conserved first and last residue. The D gene is left open where the match is weak. For some rows the clone size is stated as once, few or many, or as a class when expanded; others skip it.

V gene	clone size	J gene	D gene	CDR3 DNA	CDR3 protein
TRBV5-1	NA	TRBJ2-3	TRBD2	TGCGCCAGCAGCTTAGACGTAGCGGGGACAGATACGCAGTATTTT	CASSLDVAGTDTQYF
TRBV27	NA	TRBJ1-1	TRBD1	TGTGCCAGCAATGGGGGGACAGGGTGGCTCTCTGAAGCTTTCTTT	CASNGGTGWLSEAFF
TRBV6-5	NA	TRBJ2-5	NA	TGTGCCACCCTGACCGGCAGGGCCCTGAAGACCCAGTACTTC	CATLTGRALKTQYF
TRBV19	NA	TRBJ2-6	NA	TGTGCCAGTAGTTCGGGGTCTGGGGCCAACGTCCTGACTTTC	CASSSGSGANVLTF
TRBV28	NA	TRBJ2-6	NA	TGTGCCAGCAGAATTATCGCTGGGGCCAACGTCCTGACTTTC	CASRIIAGANVLTF
TRBV5-1	NA	TRBJ2-3	TRBD1	TGCGCCAGCAGCCCTACAGGGGGCGCGGGCACAGATACGCAGTATTTT	CASSPTGGAGTDTQYF
TRBV29-1	NA	TRBJ2-7	TRBD2	TGCAGCGTCGCAGGGACTAGCGGGAGTACCTACGAGCAGTACTTC	CSVAGTSGSTYEQYF
TRBV10-3	NA	TRBJ2-1	TRBD2	TGTGCCATCAGTGGGACTAGAAATGAGCAGTTCTTC	CAISGTRNEQFF
TRBV5-1	few	TRBJ1-1	TRBD1	TGCGCCAGCAGCGGGGACAGGGACGCTTTCTTT	CASSGDRDAFF
TRBV4-2	once	TRBJ2-5	NA	TGTGCCAGCAGCCAAGATGATCCCAGGGCTGGTGGGCAAGAGACCCAGTACTTC	CASSQDDPRAGGQETQYF
TRBV7-9	NA	TRBJ2-5	TRBD2	TGTGCCAGCAGCTTAAGCGGGGGGGAAGAGACCCAGTACTTC	CASSLSGGEETQYF
TRBV5-1	NA	TRBJ1-1	TRBD1	TGCGCCAGCAGTTGGGCCGGGACAGGGGGCGCAGACACTGAAGCTTTCTTT	CASSWAGTGGADTEAFF
TRBV25-1	NA	TRBJ2-3	NA	TGTGCCAGCAGTGGGACAGTTAGCACAGATACGCAGTATTTT	CASSGTVSTDTQYF
TRBV7-2	NA	TRBJ2-5	TRBD2	TGTGCCAGCACCACAAGGTGGGGGGGTTTCGAGACCCAGTACTTC	CASTTRWGGFETQYF
TRBV7-8	NA	TRBJ1-5	NA	TGTGCCAGCAGCTTAATAGGAGGCTTTAGCAATCAGCCCCAGCATTTT	CASSLIGGFSNQPQHF
TRBV7-9	NA	TRBJ1-5	NA	TGTGCCAGCAGCTTAGACACCATTAGCAATCAGCCCCAGCATTTT	CASSLDTISNQPQHF
TRBV6-5	NA	TRBJ1-3	NA	TGTGCCATTCAGGGGAAATTAGTGGGAAACACCATATATTTT	CAIQGKLVGNTIYF
TRBV5-1	NA	TRBJ2-3	NA	TGCGCCAGCAGCTTGACAGGGTCAGATACGCAGTATTTT	CASSLTGSDTQYF
TRBV18	NA	TRBJ2-5	TRBD2	TGTGCCAGCTCACCGTTGGGGGAGGGCCTTCAGTACTTC	CASSPLGEGLQYF
TRBV19	NA	TRBJ2-2	TRBD1	TGTGCCAGTAAGACCCGGGACAGGGACACCGGGGAGCTGTTTTTT	CASKTRDRDTGELFF